This entry lists 25 T cell receptor beta chains sequenced from one sample in a study of T cell responses to AZD1222 COVID-19 vaccine. TCRdb's copy holds only in-frame clones and misses some; the assay was immunoSEQ multiplex PCR. The sample yields about 94,000 clones, about 88% seen once. The input for sequencing was peripheral blood, taken on day 0 of AZD1222 vaccination. These receptors all come from an adult in good health.

The J gene is TRBJ1-1, the V gene TRBV6-4; 12 nucleotides align to TRBD1. Germline CDR1 is MRHNA and CDR2 is SNTAGT. The CDR3 spans 20 residues. The V gene end was trimmed by 6 bases and the J gene end by 3 bases; junction bases not matched to a gene: 20. The CDR3 nucleotides read TGTGCCAGCAGGCCCCCCCTCCGGGACAGGGGGCTATTTAGGTACACTGAAGCTTTCTTT. Encoded protein: CASRPPLRDRGLFRYTEAFF.

The rearrangement joins TRBV19 to TRBJ1-5; D not resolved. This CDR3 has 14 residues. V gave up 4 bases and J gave up 5 bases, with 12 bases separating them. Germline V gene sequence: CDR1 LNHDA, CDR2 SQIVND (reference sequence). CDR3 DNA sequence: TGTGCCAGTAGTACCGATGGTTCCTATCAGCCCCAGCATTTT. Protein product: CASSTDGSYQPQHF.

In its sample, this clone was seen once. Relative to the germline gene, one junction end is altered; a read error may explain this. V usage is TRBV5-4 and J usage is TRBJ1-2; 7 bases match TRBD1. The CDR3 spans 15 residues. CDR1 and CDR2 from the germline V gene are SGHNT and YYREEE (reference sequence). CDR3 amino acids: CASSPQGTVLGGAHF. The CDR3 bases are TGTGCCAGCAGCCCGCAAGGGACAGTACTAGGTGGGGCTCACTTC.

The V call is TRBV27, the J call TRBJ1-4; no clear D gene. This CDR3 spans 14 amino acids. Germline V gene data show CDR1 as MNHEY and CDR2 as SMNVEV (reference sequence). V was shortened by 7 bases and J by 0 bases, with 9 bases between the two germline ends. Written as DNA, the CDR3 is TGTGCCAGCACAAAAAGCGCAACTAATGAAAAACTGTTTTTT. As protein: CASTKSATNEKLFF.

This rearrangement joins TRBV6-6 to TRBJ1-2, with D possibly TRBD1 on 6 matching bases. The V gene lost 6 bases and the J gene lost 6 bases, with 14 bases spanning the gap. The V gene's germline CDR1 is MNHNY and CDR2 SVGAGI (reference sequence). CDR3 length equals 13 residues. In nucleotides, the CDR3 is TGTGCCAGCAGCCTACAGGGTTGGGATGGCTACACCTTC. Residues: CASSLQGWDGYTF.

The chain has TRBV2 and TRBJ2-7, with 8 bases aligning to TRBD1. J was trimmed by 0 bases and V by 7 bases; bases with no gene match: 5. CDR3 size: 14 residues. In germline, CDR1 is SNHLY, CDR2 FYNNEI. The CDR3 spells CASKGQATSYEQYF. CDR3 DNA sequence: TGTGCCAGCAAGGGACAGGCAACCTCCTACGAGCAGTACTTC.

The rearrangement links TRBV11-2 to TRBJ2-2; D remains unclear. Trimming shortened V by 1 base and J by 4 bases, and 10 bases separated the two germline ends. The CDR3 length is 15 residues. Germline V lookup: CDR1 SGHAT, CDR2 FQNNGV. The CDR3, as DNA: TGTGCCAGCAGCTTAGTCCTACGACGCACCGGGGAGCTGTTTTTT. Protein: CASSLVLRRTGELFF.

This chain connects TRBV3-1 (or the pseudogene TRBV3-2) to TRBJ1-3; D not resolved. Looked up from germline, CDR1 is LGHDT and CDR2 is YNNKEL (reference sequence). The CDR3 runs 19 residues. V was trimmed by 1 base and J by 4 bases, leaving 23 bases between them. CDR3 sequence: CASSQVRVGNPSGGNTIYF. The CDR3 region has the DNA TGTGCCAGCAGCCAAGTTAGGGTAGGGAACCCAAGCGGAGGAAACACCATATATTTT.

About this clone: A junction end diverges from the germline sequence, so it may reflect a read error. V is TRBV6-1 and J is TRBJ2-1; 10 bases map to TRBD1. This CDR3 contains 13 residues. Germline loops: CDR1 MNHNS, CDR2 SASEGT. The chain's CDR3 is CASSDRDRGELFF. CDR3 DNA: TGTGCCAGCAGTGACCGGGACAGGGGTGAGCTGTTCTTC.

The chain recombines TRBV3-1 (or the pseudogene TRBV3-2) with TRBJ1-2, with unresolved D. Germline CDR1 and CDR2: LGHDT and YNNKEL (reference sequence). V was trimmed by 2 bases and J by 0 bases, leaving 7 bases between them. The CDR3 runs 14 residues. The CDR3 here is CASSQSRANYGYTF. The CDR3 DNA reads as TGTGCCAGCAGCCAATCCAGAGCTAACTATGGCTACACCTTC.

The chain employs TRBV9 and TRBJ2-3; D may be TRBD2 (6 bases). CDR1 SGDLS and CDR2 YYNGEE come from the germline V gene. The CDR3 has 17 amino acids. V lost 0 bases to trimming and J lost 2 bases, with 16 bases between them. The CDR3 loop reads CASSVEEGGLNTDTQYF. As DNA, the CDR3 is TGTGCCAGCAGCGTAGAGGAGGGTGGACTTAACACAGATACGCAGTATTTT.

This clone has just one count. The J gene is TRBJ2-1, the V gene TRBV7-3, with TRBD1 as a possible D gene (6 bases). There are 15 residues in the CDR3. With 0 bases removed from V and 6 bases from J, the gap between germline ends came to 12 bases. Germline CDR1 is SGHTA and CDR2 is FQGTGA. CDR3 protein: CASSLTFGGGNEQFF. DNA of the CDR3: TGTGCCAGCAGCTTAACGTTTGGGGGCGGCAATGAGCAGTTCTTC.

The V gene is TRBV18, the J gene TRBJ2-2, with TRBD1 matching over 12 bases. The V and J ends lost 4 bases and 1 base, in that order; junction bases with no gene match: 13. Germline-derived CDR1 and CDR2 are KGHSH and LQKENI. The CDR3 spans 20 residues. The CDR3: CASSQLYWDRGQKNTGELFF. CDR3 nucleotides: TGTGCCAGCTCACAGTTATACTGGGACAGGGGGCAGAAGAACACCGGGGAGCTGTTTTTT.

The rearrangement links TRBV11-2 to TRBJ2-5; a weak D match, TRBD2 (6 bases). Between the trimmed V and J ends, which lost 3 bases and 4 bases, there was a span of 15 bases. CDR3 length equals 15 residues. Germline V gene sequence: CDR1 SGHAT, CDR2 FQNNGV. This chain's CDR3 is CASSFVLADRETQYF. CDR3 coding DNA: TGTGCCAGCAGCTTTGTCTTAGCGGATCGAGAGACCCAGTACTTC.

Comments on this clone: It is unclear where the CDR3 begins or ends on the DNA, so no DNA is shown, and the CDR3 is as TCRdb lists it. This chain joins TRBV27 and TRBJ1-2. The CDR3 has 14 amino acids, counting both end residues. Germline values: CDR1 MNHEY, CDR2 SMNVEV (reference sequence). The CDR3 loop reads CASSSSGRTRGYTF.

V gene TRBV7-9 combines with J gene TRBJ2-7; TRBD1 agrees at 7 bases. The V gene end was trimmed by 0 bases and the J gene end by 9 bases; junction bases not matched to a gene: 17. CDR3 size: 17 residues. Looked up from germline, CDR1 is SEHNR and CDR2 is FQNEAQ (reference sequence). CDR3: CASSLATTDRVLRGQYF. The CDR3 region has the DNA TGTGCCAGCAGCTTAGCTACCACTGACAGGGTTCTACGTGGGCAGTACTTC. Filled out from reference TRBV7-9 and TRBJ2-7, the complete variable domain reads DTGVSQNPRHKITKRGQNVTFRCDPISEHNRLYWYRQTLGQGPEFLTYFQNEAQLEKSRLLSDRFSAERPKGSFSTLEIQRTEQGDSAMYLCASSLATTDRVLRGQYFGPGTRLTVT.

This chain joins TRBV5-4 and TRBJ2-2, with no clear D. The V end lost 1 base, the J end lost 8 bases, and 3 bases lay between the germline ends. CDR3 size: 11 residues. CDR1 and CDR2 from the germline V gene are SGHNT and YYREEE (reference sequence). The CDR3: CASSLLGELFF. Written as DNA, the CDR3 is TGTGCCAGCAGCTTGCTAGGGGAGCTGTTTTTT.

This chain joins TRBV5-8 and TRBJ2-7; 11 bases map to TRBD1. After removal of 4 bases from V and 4 bases from J, the junction contained 13 bases not matched to a gene. CDR3 length: 17 amino acids. Germline V gives CDR1 SGHTS, CDR2 YDEGEE. The CDR3 DNA reads as TGTGCCAGCAGCCAATCAAGGCAAGGACAGGGGGCTTACGAGCAGTACTTC. It codes for CASSQSRQGQGAYEQYF.

The CDR3, as DNA: TGTGCCAGCAGCTTTAACGGGGGGGCCACCGGGGAGCTGTTTTTT. Amino acids: CASSFNGGATGELFF. V and J are TRBV7-2 and TRBJ2-2; 8 nucleotides agree with TRBD2. Germline CDR1 reads SGHTA; CDR2 reads FQGNSA. The CDR3 sequence is 15 residues long. V trimming: 3 bases; J trimming: 4 bases; junction bases outside the gene matches: 4.

V is TRBV30 and J is TRBJ2-5; D gene ambiguous. CDR1 is GTSNPN and CDR2 is SVGIG in the germline V gene (reference sequence). The CDR3 is made up of 10 amino acids. V was clipped by 5 bases and J by 2 bases, with 3 bases between them. The CDR3 sequence: CAWEQETQYF. The CDR3 region has the DNA TGTGCCTGGGAACAAGAGACCCAGTACTTC.

The V and J genes are TRBV5-1 and TRBJ2-3; no firm D call. The V gene's germline CDR1 is SGHRS and CDR2 YFSETQ. The CDR3 consists of 15 residues. Between the trimmed V and J ends, which lost 2 bases and 0 bases, there was a span of 10 bases. CDR3 sequence reads: CASSFSSRSTDTQYF. In DNA, the CDR3 is TGCGCCAGCAGCTTTAGCAGTAGAAGCACAGATACGCAGTATTTT.

This chain uses TRBV19 with TRBJ2-7, with TRBD2 matching 7 bases. Germline lookup yields CDR1 LNHDA and CDR2 SQIVND (reference sequence). The CDR3 covers 15 residues. The V and J ends lost 4 bases and 2 bases, in that order; junction bases with no gene match: 8. CDR3 coding DNA: TGTGCCAGTAGTACGGGGTCGGCGGGGGCCTACGAGCAGTACTTC. This sequence encodes CASSTGSAGAYEQYF.

This chain uses TRBV6-2 or TRBV6-3 with TRBJ1-6; D gene unclear. There are 13 residues in the CDR3. Trimming took off 7 bases at V and 7 bases at J, with 11 bases between the two ends. Germline CDR1 reads MNHEY; CDR2 reads SVGEGT. CDR3: CASTPKENSPLHF. CDR3 in DNA: TGTGCCAGCACCCCAAAGGAGAATTCACCCCTCCACTTT.

The count of this clone is one. The rearrangement links TRBV19 to TRBJ1-1, with TRBD1 matching 7 bases. The CDR3 totals 14 residues. The V gene end was trimmed by 6 bases and the J gene end by 1 base; junction bases not matched to a gene: 5. The germline CDR1 and CDR2 sequences are LNHDA and SQIVND (reference sequence). In DNA, the CDR3 is TGTGCCAGTAGGCGACAGGGTGCGAACACTGAAGCTTTCTTT. Its protein product is CASRRQGANTEAFF. The full variable domain, rest sourced from reference TRBV19 and TRBJ1-1, is DGGITQSPKYLFRKEGQNVTLSCEQNLNHDAMYWYRQDPGQGLRLIYYSQIVNDFQKGDIAEGYSVSREKKESFPLTVTSAQKNPTAFYLCASRRQGANTEAFFGQGTRLTVV.

The chain is built from TRBV7-2 and TRBJ2-2; D perhaps matches TRBD2 (5 bases). The CDR3 consists of 16 residues. The V gene lost 1 base and the J gene lost 0 bases, with 9 bases spanning the gap. Germline V gene sequence: CDR1 SGHTA, CDR2 FQGNSA. CDR3 region: CASSLDGEPNTGELFF. CDR3 nucleotides: TGTGCCAGCAGCTTAGATGGGGAGCCGAACACCGGGGAGCTGTTTTTT.